This T cell receptor beta chain was sequenced for a study of CD8 T cells in ankylosing spondylitis. Notes on this clonotype: Its target is not known.

Findings of the study overall: Disease-linked clones reportedly concentrated significantly in matched ankylosing spondylitis synovial fluid. About 8 highly homologous variants made up a TCR beta motif that seemed to typify ankylosing spondylitis blood.

TCRdb processed the 5' RACE reads anew with MiXCR; each CDR3 protein has one entry. The repertoire holds fewer than 400,000 distinct CDR3 sequences, with roughly 15% as singletons. The CDR3 length is 16 residues. Germline V gives CDR1 SGHVS, CDR2 FQNEAQ. Germline trimming cut 5 bases from V and 4 bases from J; bases unmatched to any gene: 10. The sample consisted of blood, either unsorted or a sorted T cell fraction (not recorded which). The clonotype originates from a male donor with ankylosing spondylitis or in good health (not recorded which). This sequence joins TRBV7-8 and TRBJ2-2; 7 bases match TRBD1. The DNA of the CDR3 is TGTGCCAGCAGCCGATTTACAGGGGTTACCACCGGGGAGCTGTTTTTT. It codes for CASSRFTGVTTGELFF.